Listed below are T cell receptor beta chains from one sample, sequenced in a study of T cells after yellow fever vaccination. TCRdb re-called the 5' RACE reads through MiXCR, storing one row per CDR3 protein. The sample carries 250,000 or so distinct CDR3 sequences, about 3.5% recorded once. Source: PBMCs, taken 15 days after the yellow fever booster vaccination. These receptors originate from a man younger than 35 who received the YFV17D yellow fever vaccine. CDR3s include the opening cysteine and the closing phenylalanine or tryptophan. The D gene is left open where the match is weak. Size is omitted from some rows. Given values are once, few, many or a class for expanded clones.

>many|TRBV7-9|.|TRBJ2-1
CASSRKTPLSSYNEQFF
TGTGCCAGCAGCCGTAAGACACCCCTGAGCTCCTACAATGAGCAGTTCTTC
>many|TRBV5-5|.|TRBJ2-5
CASSLARPSLETQYF
TGTGCCAGCAGCTTGGCGCGCCCCTCCTTAGAGACCCAGTACTTC
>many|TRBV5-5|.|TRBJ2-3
CASSFVLRGTDTQYF
TGTGCCAGCAGCTTTGTCCTAAGGGGCACAGATACGCAGTATTTT
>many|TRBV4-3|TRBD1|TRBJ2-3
CASSQGGQEWDTQYF
TGCGCCAGCAGCCAAGGGGGACAGGAGTGGGATACGCAGTATTTT
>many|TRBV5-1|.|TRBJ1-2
CASSLVTGSYGYTF
TGCGCCAGCAGCTTGGTGACAGGAAGCTATGGCTACACCTTC
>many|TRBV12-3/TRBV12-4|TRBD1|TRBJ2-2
CASSPGAGGTGELFF
TGTGCCAGCAGCCCCGGGGCAGGGGGCACCGGGGAGCTGTTTTTT
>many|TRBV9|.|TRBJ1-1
CASSVDPGAIWAEAFF
TGTGCCAGCAGCGTCGATCCGGGGGCGATTTGGGCTGAAGCTTTCTTT
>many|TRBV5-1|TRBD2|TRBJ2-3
CASRWTSGGGSTDTQYF
TGCGCCAGCAGATGGACTAGCGGGGGGGGTAGCACAGATACGCAGTATTTT
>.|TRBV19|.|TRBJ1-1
CASSILGNTEAFF
TGTGCCAGTAGTATTCTCGGGAACACTGAAGCTTTCTTT
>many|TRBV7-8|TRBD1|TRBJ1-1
CASSQPGQGVNTEAFF
TGTGCCAGCAGCCAACCGGGACAGGGGGTGAACACTGAAGCTTTCTTT
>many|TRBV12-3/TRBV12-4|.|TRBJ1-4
CASRLDGYKLFF
TGTGCCAGCAGACTGGACGGTTATAAACTGTTTTTT
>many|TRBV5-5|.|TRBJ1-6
CASSLVDGLYNSPLHF
TGTGCCAGCAGCTTGGTGGACGGCCTATATAATTCACCCCTCCACTTT
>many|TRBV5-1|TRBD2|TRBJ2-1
CASSSPAKRGGSSYNEQFF
TGCGCCAGCAGCTCGCCCGCGAAGCGGGGGGGGAGCTCCTACAATGAGCAGTTCTTC
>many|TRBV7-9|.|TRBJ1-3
CASSFRTGTSGNTIYF
TGTGCCAGCAGCTTTCGGACGGGTACCTCTGGAAACACCATATATTTT
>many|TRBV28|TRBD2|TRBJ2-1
CASSWTSSYNEQFF
TGTGCCAGCAGTTGGACTAGCTCCTACAATGAGCAGTTCTTC
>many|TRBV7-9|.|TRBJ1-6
CASNPLSGSNSPLHF
TGTGCCAGCAACCCCCTCTCGGGGAGTAATTCACCCCTCCACTTT
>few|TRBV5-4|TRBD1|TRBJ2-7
CASSFEGDRGYEQYF
TGTGCCAGCAGCTTTGAGGGGGACAGGGGCTACGAGCAGTACTTC
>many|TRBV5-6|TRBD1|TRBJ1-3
CASSLSRARGLSGNTIYF
TGTGCCAGCAGCTTGTCCCGGGCAAGGGGGCTGAGCGGAAACACCATATATTTT
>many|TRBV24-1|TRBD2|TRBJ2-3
CATSRRGDWDTQYF
TGTGCCACCAGTCGGCGGGGGGACTGGGATACGCAGTATTTT
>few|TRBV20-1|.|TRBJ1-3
CSAREVDSGEGNTIYF
TGCAGTGCTAGAGAAGTGGACTCAGGGGAAGGAAACACCATATATTTT